These T cell receptor beta chains were read from a single sample in a study of tumour-infiltrating T cells in Burkitt lymphoma. Using immunoSEQ multiplex PCR, the repertoire was profiled, and TCRdb retains in-frame clones only, with some absent. Of about 15,000 clones listed, almost 80% are singletons. Sequencing was carried out using tumor tissue. The receptor source for this set is a human donor with diffuse large B-cell lymphoma. Each CDR3 is given with its conserved first and last residue. The order of the fields is D gene, J gene, clone size, CDR3 length, V gene, CDR3 DNA, CDR3 protein. The D gene is left open where the match is weak. Rows give clone size only sometimes, using once, few, many, or a class for an expanded clone.

-	TRBJ1-1	-	13	TRBV9	TGTGCCAGTTCCTCGTGGGGGGGCACTGAAGCTTTCTTT	CASSSWGGTEAFF
TRBD2	TRBJ2-1	medium-sized	13	TRBV7-9	TGTGCCAGCAGCCCCGGGACTAGCGGGGAGCAGTTCTTC	CASSPGTSGEQFF
-	TRBJ2-5	-	14	TRBV9	TGTGCCAGCAGCGTACGAAATAGGGGGGAGACCCAGTACTTC	CASSVRNRGETQYF
TRBD2	TRBJ2-2	-	16	TRBV27	TGTGCCACCAACTCAGGACTAGCGGGAGGGACCGGGGAGCTGTTTTTT	CATNSGLAGGTGELFF
TRBD2	TRBJ2-7	-	15	TRBV5-6	TGTGCCAGCAGCTTGATAGCGGGGGGTCCCTACGAGCAGTACTTC	CASSLIAGGPYEQYF
-	TRBJ2-2	-	18	TRBV9	TGTGCCAGCAGCACCAACTTACCGGGCCATCAGAACACCGGGGAGCTGTTTTTT	CASSTNLPGHQNTGELFF
-	TRBJ1-2	-	16	TRBV5-6	TGTGCCAGCAGCTTGGGGGGACTGAGCAAAAACTATGGCTACACCTTC	CASSLGGLSKNYGYTF
TRBD1	TRBJ1-1	-	14	TRBV10-3	TGTGCCATCAGTGCGAGGGGGCTGGACACTGAAGCTTTCTTT	CAISARGLDTEAFF
-	TRBJ2-5	-	14	TRBV11-2	TGTGCCAGCAGCTTAGTGGGGTACCAAGAGACCCAGTACTTC	CASSLVGYQETQYF
-	TRBJ2-7	-	14	TRBV5-4	TGTGCCAGCAGCTTGATTCAGGAAACCTACGAGCAGTACTTC	CASSLIQETYEQYF
TRBD2	TRBJ2-2	-	18	TRBV11-2	TGTGCCAGCAGCCCTCGCAATAGCGGGAGTGGGAACACCGGGGAGCTGTTTTTT	CASSPRNSGSGNTGELFF
-	TRBJ2-3	-	15	TRBV7-2	TGTGCCAGCAGCTTAGATGGGCTAGAATGGGATACGCAGTATTTT	CASSLDGLEWDTQYF
-	TRBJ2-3	-	12	TRBV6-5	TGTGCCAGCAAAACGGGGTCCGGTACGCAGTATTTT	CASKTGSGTQYF
-	TRBJ1-1	once	16	TRBV5-1	TGCGCCAGCAGCTTGGATGACAGGAGAAGGAACACTGAAGCTTTCTTT	CASSLDDRRRNTEAFF
-	TRBJ2-5	-	14	TRBV7-2	TGTGCCAGCAGCCGCGTCGGACTTCAAGAGACCCAGTACTTC	CASSRVGLQETQYF
-	TRBJ1-5	-	14	TRBV19	TGTGCCAGTAGTATGGAACCAAGCAATCAGCCCCAGCATTTT	CASSMEPSNQPQHF
TRBD2	TRBJ2-1	-	16	TRBV27	TGTGCCAGCAGCTCTCTAGCGGGGGCCACCCACAATGAGCAGTTCTTC	CASSSLAGATHNEQFF
TRBD2	TRBJ2-5	-	17	TRBV7-9	TGTGCCAGCAGCTTAGCGCAGTCACTAGCGGGAGAAGAGACCCAGTACTTC	CASSLAQSLAGEETQYF
-	TRBJ2-1	-	13	TRBV9	TGTGCCAGCAGCTCCCCTTACGGCAATGAGCAGTTCTTC	CASSSPYGNEQFF
TRBD2	TRBJ2-2	-	15	TRBV4-3	TGCGCCAGCAGCCAGATGACTAGCGGGGCCGGGGAGCTGTTTTTT	CASSQMTSGAGELFF
-	TRBJ1-2	-	13	TRBV2	TGTGCCAGCAGGGAACAGGGTATCGGAGGCTACACCTTC	CASREQGIGGYTF
-	TRBJ2-4	-	12	TRBV7-2	TGTGCCAGCAGCCAACTCCAGAACATTCAGTACTTC	CASSQLQNIQYF
-	TRBJ1-3	-	17	TRBV14	TGTGCCAGCAGCCAAGTCGGCGGTAGCCTCTCTGGAAACACCATATATTTT	CASSQVGGSLSGNTIYF
-	TRBJ2-2	-	13	TRBV18	TGTGCCAGCTCGGTTGCGAACACCGGGGAGCTGTTTTTT	CASSVANTGELFF
-	TRBJ1-2	-	12	TRBV7-9	TGTGCCAGCAGCCCCGGACAGAATGGCTACACCTTC	CASSPGQNGYTF
TRBD2	TRBJ2-2	-	14	TRBV7-3	TGTGCCAGCAGCCGGGCGGGGGGCATCGGGGAGCTGTTTTTT	CASSRAGGIGELFF
TRBD1	TRBJ1-1	-	14	TRBV2	TGTGCCAGCAGTGAGGACAGGGGGCGCACTGAAGCTTTCTTT	CASSEDRGRTEAFF
-	TRBJ1-1	few	14	TRBV11-2	TGTGCCAGCAGCTCCGCCGGGGTGAACACTGAAGCTTTCTTT	CASSSAGVNTEAFF
-	TRBJ2-7	-	11	TRBV18	TGTGCCAGCTCACCCACCTACGAGCAGTACTTC	CASSPTYEQYF
-	TRBJ2-7	-	13	TRBV19	TGTGCCAGTAGGCCGAGGGGCTCCTACGAGCAGTATTTC	CASRPRGSYEQYF
-	TRBJ1-1	few	15	TRBV6-5	TGTGCCAGCAGCTTCTCGAGACTGCAGAACACTGAAGCTTTCTTT	CASSFSRLQNTEAFF
TRBD1	TRBJ1-2	once	13	TRBV5-4	TGTGCCAGCAGCTTAAAACAGGGGGTAGAGGACACCTTC	CASSLKQGVEDTF
-	TRBJ1-6	-	17	TRBV7-3	TGTGCCAGCAGCTTAATTGGGCCCGGGGTTAGCAATTCACCCCTCCACTTT	CASSLIGPGVSNSPLHF
TRBD2	TRBJ2-7	-	14	TRBV19	TGTGCCAGTAGTATTCTAGCGGGAACCTACGAGCAGTACTTC	CASSILAGTYEQYF
TRBD2	TRBJ2-1	-	15	TRBV19	TGTGCCAGTAGTATGGGCGGGAGTTCCTACAATGAGCAGTTCTTC	CASSMGGSSYNEQFF
-	TRBJ2-7	-	12	TRBV7-8	TGTGCCAGCAGCTTAGTTCTGCGTGAGCAGTACTTC	CASSLVLREQYF
-	TRBJ2-7	-	12	TRBV9	TGTGCCAGCGGCGCTAGCAGCTACGAGCAGTACTTC	CASGASSYEQYF
-	TRBJ1-2	-	12	TRBV9	TGTGCCAGCAGCGTAGTGGGAGATGGCTACACCTTC	CASSVVGDGYTF
TRBD1	TRBJ1-2	-	14	TRBV6-5	TGTGCCAGCAAGGCAGGGGGCGAGGACTATGGCTACACCTTC	CASKAGGEDYGYTF
-	TRBJ2-1	-	13	TRBV2	TGTGCCAGCACCCAGTCCTGGGGGAATGAGCAGTTCTTC	CASTQSWGNEQFF
TRBD2	TRBJ2-1	-	19	TRBV11-2	TGTGCCAGCAGCTTAGTTCGAATCGCTAGCGGGAGGGCTTACAATGAGCAGTTCTTC	CASSLVRIASGRAYNEQFF
-	TRBJ1-2	-	13	TRBV5-5	TGTGCCAGCAGCTTGGGGGATGCCTATGGCTACACCTTC	CASSLGDAYGYTF
-	TRBJ1-2	-	13	TRBV2	TGTGCCAGCAGTGAACAGGGTGTCAGTGGCTACACCTTC	CASSEQGVSGYTF
TRBD1	TRBJ2-5	-	15	TRBV27	TGTGCCAGCAGTTCCGGGACAGGGTTTTATGAGACCCAGTACTTC	CASSSGTGFYETQYF
TRBD1	TRBJ2-7	-	13	TRBV5-6	TGTGCCAGCAGCTTCCTGGACAGGGACGAGCAGTACTTC	CASSFLDRDEQYF
TRBD1	TRBJ1-3	-	14	TRBV2	TGTGCCAGCAGGAACAGGGGGAGCGGAAACACCATATATTTT	CASRNRGSGNTIYF
TRBD1	TRBJ1-1	-	15	TRBV5-5	TGTGCCAGCAGCTCACAGGGACAGGGTCTCACTGAAGCTTTCTTT	CASSSQGQGLTEAFF
TRBD1	TRBJ2-1	-	14	TRBV27	TGTGCCAGCAGTCGATGGACAGGGGACAATGAGCAGTTCTTC	CASSRWTGDNEQFF
-	TRBJ2-7	-	11	TRBV28	TGTGCCAGCAGCCGCCGGTTCGAGCAGTACTTC	CASSRRFEQYF
-	TRBJ1-2	-	13	TRBV19	TGTGCCAGTAGTGACATATTTAACTATGGCTACACCTTC	CASSDIFNYGYTF
-	TRBJ1-1	-	14	TRBV7-2	TGTGCCAGCAGCTTAGCCACAGGAAGCACTGAAGCTTTCTTT	CASSLATGSTEAFF
-	TRBJ1-1	-	14	TRBV15	TGTGCCACCAGCAGAGATTTAATGAACACTGAAGCTTTCTTT	CATSRDLMNTEAFF
-	TRBJ2-1	-	16	TRBV10-3	TGTGCCATCGGAGGGGGAGGGATGGTCTCCTACAATGAGCAGTTCTTC	CAIGGGGMVSYNEQFF
TRBD2	TRBJ2-1	-	16	TRBV2	TGTGCCAGCAGTGTAGCAGCGGGGAGTTTGTACAATGAGCAGTTCTTC	CASSVAAGSLYNEQFF
-	TRBJ2-3	-	14	TRBV5-4	TGTGCCAGCAGCCCCGAGCGGGCCGCAGATACGCAGTATTTT	CASSPERAADTQYF
-	TRBJ1-1	few	14	TRBV14	TGTGCCAGCAGCCAAGCCATTATGAACACTGAAGCTTTCTTT	CASSQAIMNTEAFF